What follows are 31 T cell receptor beta chains derived from one specimen sequenced in a study of T-cell memory formation after mild COVID-19. TCRdb reanalysed the 5' RACE reads using MiXCR and keeps one entry per CDR3 protein. The sample shows 300,000 to 350,000 distinct CDR3 sequences, roughly 13% of them seen only once. The source material was PBMCs or a T cell subset sorted from them (not recorded which). Receptor source: a man between 18 and 35 years old who had mild COVID-19 (a few samples of this study predate the infection). Cell type and time point are not known.

Ten or more counts support this clonotype. The chain uses TRBV7-2 and TRBJ2-3, with D perhaps matching TRBD1 or TRBD2 (7 bases each). The CDR3 is made up of 16 amino acids. Germline values: CDR1 SGHTA, CDR2 FQGNSA. Trimming removed 3 bases from V and 4 bases from J, with 17 bases in between. CDR3 in amino acids: CASSFGPGGAADTQYF. The DNA of the CDR3 is TGTGCCAGCAGCTTCGGCCCAGGGGGGGCCGCAGATACGCAGTATTTT.

This clonotype was recorded at least ten times. The chain employs TRBV3-1 and TRBJ2-7; D gene uncertain. V was cut by 4 bases and J by 0 bases, with 10 bases left in between. CDR3 length: 14 residues. Germline V gene data show CDR1 as LGHDT and CDR2 as YNNKEL (reference sequence). Written as DNA, the CDR3 is TGTGCCAGCAGCCGTATCCCGAGCTCCTACGAGCAGTACGTC. Translation gives CASSRIPSSYEQYV.

This clonotype came up a few times. The chain recombines TRBV27 with TRBJ2-1, with 7 bases fitting TRBD1. Germline loops: CDR1 MNHEY, CDR2 SMNVEV (reference sequence). The V segment lost 3 bases and the J segment 6 bases; nucleotides outside the gene matches: 5. This CDR3 comprises 14 residues. For the CDR3, the DNA is TGTGCCAGCAGTTTCGACAGGGACGGCAATGAGCAGTTCTTC. It yields the protein CASSFDRDGNEQFF.

This clonotype was seen ten or more times. This chain links TRBV12-3 or TRBV12-4 with TRBJ2-5, with 14 bases identical to TRBD2. With V trimmed by 3 bases and J by 4 bases, 1 base remained unmatched. This CDR3 has 15 residues. The CDR3 nucleotides read TGTGCCAGCAGTTTGACTAGCGGGGGGGCAGAGACCCAGTACTTC. Protein product: CASSLTSGGAETQYF.

This chain connects TRBV4-2 to TRBJ2-2; 7 bases match TRBD2. CDR1 is LGHNA and CDR2 is YNFKEQ in the germline V gene. The CDR3 is made up of 15 amino acids. With V trimmed by 1 base and J by 5 bases, 4 bases remained unmatched. As DNA, the CDR3 is TGTGCCAGCAGCCAAGGACACGGGGGGACCGGGGAGCTGTTTTTT. It is translated as CASSQGHGGTGELFF.

This clonotype was seen more than once but under ten times. The rearrangement uses TRBV18 and TRBJ1-1; D is possibly TRBD1 (5 bases). The ends were cut back, 5 bases at V and 4 bases at J, with 20 bases in the middle. The germline gives CDR1 KGHSH, CDR2 LQKENI. The CDR3 length is 16 residues. CDR3 DNA sequence: TGTGCCAGCTCAGCCATGACACCAGGGTTTGTCACTGAAGCTTTCTTT. Translated, it gives CASSAMTPGFVTEAFF.

This clonotype came up a few times. The genes are TRBV21-1 and TRBJ2-5; the DNA was not used to check the table's D call, TRBD2. TRBV21-1 is shown as a pseudogene. The CDR3 sequence is 14 residues long. The CDR3 coding sequence is TGTGCCAGCCTCCCAGCGGGGGACCAAGAGACCCAGTACTTC. This codes for CASLPAGDQETQYF.

This clonotype was observed a few times. The chain employs TRBV5-5 and TRBJ2-7, with 12 bases lining up with TRBD2. There are 14 residues in the CDR3. The V gene's germline CDR1 is SGHKS and CDR2 YYEKEE (reference sequence). Germline trimming cut 0 bases from V and 8 bases from J; bases unmatched to any gene: 3. CDR3 region: CASSLVGTSGQQYF. In nucleotides, the CDR3 is TGTGCCAGCAGCTTGGTGGGGACTAGCGGGCAGCAGTACTTC.

This rearrangement joins TRBV6-5 to TRBJ2-1; D is perhaps TRBD1 or TRBD2 (6 bases each). This CDR3 is 15 amino acids long. The germline gives CDR1 MNHEY, CDR2 SVGAGI. Trimming took off 0 bases at V and 5 bases at J, with 11 bases between the two ends. The CDR3 is CASSYSGGGDNEQFF. CDR3 DNA sequence: TGTGCCAGCAGTTACTCAGGGGGAGGCGACAATGAGCAGTTCTTC.

This clonotype has just a few counts. The genes are TRBV6-2 or TRBV6-3 and TRBJ1-6, with 7 bases lining up with TRBD1. Germline-derived CDR1 and CDR2 are MNHEY and SVGEGT. The length of the CDR3 is 14 residues. The V gene end was trimmed by 6 bases and the J gene end by 10 bases; junction bases not matched to a gene: 9. For the CDR3, the DNA is TGTGCCAGCAGCAAATGGACAGGCGGATCACCCCTCCACTTT. Its translation: CASSKWTGGSPLHF.

This clonotype was observed at least ten times. The J gene is TRBJ2-5, the V gene TRBV6-2 or TRBV6-3; no clear D. CDR1 MNHEY and CDR2 SVGEGT come from the germline V gene. The CDR3 has 13 amino acids. V lost 4 bases and J lost 2, with 8 bases in between. CDR3 bases: TGTGCCAGCAGTTCGCAGATTCAAGAGACCCAGTACTTC. Its protein is CASSSQIQETQYF.

This clonotype was picked up a small number of times. The genes are TRBV5-5 and TRBJ1-2; 7 bases align to TRBD1. CDR1 is SGHKS, CDR2 YYEKEE, per germline (reference sequence). The CDR3 loop spans 15 amino acids. With 1 base clipped from V and 2 bases from J, the junction kept 5 bases outside the gene matches. The CDR3 loop reads CASSLSDRANYGYTF. As DNA, the CDR3 is TGTGCCAGCAGCTTGAGCGACAGGGCCAACTATGGCTACACCTTC. The full variable domain, completed using reference TRBV5-5 and TRBJ1-2, is DAGVTQSPTHLIKTRGQQVTLRCSPISGHKSVSWYQQVLGQGPQFIFQYYEKEERGRGNFPDRFSARQFPNYSSELNVNALLLGDSALYLCASSLSDRANYGYTFGSGTRLTVV.

As DNA, the CDR3 is TGTGCCATCAGGGGGGGACAGGGAAACACTGAAGCTTTCTTT. It encodes CAIRGGQGNTEAFF. The chain uses TRBV10-3 and TRBJ1-1; 9 bases fit TRBD1. V was clipped by 6 bases and J by 2 bases; unmatched bases: 4. The CDR3 totals 14 residues. The germline V gene has CDR1 ENHRY and CDR2 SYGVKD.

The chain joins TRBV3-1 to TRBJ1-6, with D unresolved. The CDR3 extends over 14 amino acids. V shed 1 base and J shed 5 bases, with 6 bases lying between them. The germline gives CDR1 LGHDT, CDR2 YNNKEL (reference sequence). In DNA form, the CDR3 reads TGTGCCAGCAGCCAAGGTTGGGATAATTCACCCCTCCACTTT. This encodes CASSQGWDNSPLHF.

This clonotype was recorded many times. This chain links TRBV12-3 or TRBV12-4 with TRBJ1-1; D unclear. V was shortened by 3 bases and J by 4 bases, with 6 bases between the two germline ends. The CDR3 spans 12 residues. The CDR3 coding sequence is TGTGCCAGCAGTTTTAGTGGCACTGAAGCTTTCTTT. Protein: CASSFSGTEAFF.

In its sample, this clonotype was seen many times. J is TRBJ2-5 and V is TRBV7-8; D remains ambiguous. Trimming shortened V by 7 bases and J by 2 bases, and 17 bases separated the two germline ends. CDR1 and CDR2 from the germline V gene are SGHVS and FQNEAQ. The CDR3 totals 15 residues. CDR3 nucleotides: TGTGCCAGCAACGTACCCCCCAGCCCTCAAGAGACCCAGTACTTC. Its protein is CASNVPPSPQETQYF.

This clonotype appeared a few times. The gene calls are TRBV15 and TRBJ2-2; D is possibly TRBD1 or TRBD2 (6 bases each). CDR1 LNHNV and CDR2 YYDKDF come from the germline V gene (reference sequence). The CDR3 has 14 amino acids. Trimming pared 5 bases from V and 6 bases from J, leaving 13 bases between. The CDR3 bases are TGTGCCACCAGCGAGCCAGGGGAGGCCGGGGAGCTGTTTTTT. It codes for CATSEPGEAGELFF.

Only a few counts were recorded for this clonotype. This chain connects TRBV7-2 to TRBJ2-2; 7 bases align to TRBD1. There are 15 residues in the CDR3. Germline V lookup: CDR1 SGHTA, CDR2 FQGNSA. V shed 2 bases, J shed 3 bases, and the junction held 3 bases outside the gene matches. In DNA form, the CDR3 reads TGTGCCAGCAGCTTAAACAGGGGATACACCGGGGAGCTGTTTTTT. It is translated as CASSLNRGYTGELFF.

This clonotype was observed many times. This sequence joins TRBV6-5 and TRBJ2-7, with D possibly being TRBD1 (5 bases). The CDR3 extends over 11 amino acids. Germline assignment: CDR1 MNHEY and CDR2 SVGAGI. V was cut by 10 bases and J by 5 bases, with 12 bases left in between. The CDR3: CATDSHHEQYF. Written as DNA, the CDR3 is TGTGCCACCGACAGTCACCACGAGCAGTACTTC.

This clonotype showed up many times. This rearrangement joins TRBV20-1 to TRBJ2-6; D gene uncertain. Germline lookup yields CDR1 DFQATT and CDR2 SNEGSKA (reference sequence). CDR3 length: 14 amino acids. The ends were cut back, 6 bases at V and 0 bases at J, with 9 bases in the middle. The CDR3 nucleotides are TGCAGTGCCCCAGAGACCTCTGGGGCCAACGTCCTGACTTTC. Its protein is CSAPETSGANVLTF.

CDR3 in DNA: TGTGCCAGCAGAGAGGGGGCCCGCACAGATACGCAGTATTTT. Translated, it gives CASREGARTDTQYF. This rearrangement joins TRBV5-5 to TRBJ2-3; 7 bases fit TRBD1. This CDR3 has 14 residues. Germline V gives CDR1 SGHKS, CDR2 YYEKEE (reference sequence). The V and J ends lost 5 bases and 1 base, in that order; junction bases with no gene match: 4. The complete variable domain, with remaining parts taken from reference TRBV5-5 and TRBJ2-3, reads DAGVTQSPTHLIKTRGQQVTLRCSPISGHKSVSWYQQVLGQGPQFIFQYYEKEERGRGNFPDRFSARQFPNYSSELNVNALLLGDSALYLCASREGARTDTQYFGPGTRLTVL.

The chain is built from TRBV15 and TRBJ1-2; TRBD1 agrees at 7 bases. This CDR3 spans 12 amino acids. With V trimmed by 6 bases and J by 4 bases, 2 bases remained unmatched. Germline assignment: CDR1 LNHNV and CDR2 YYDKDF (reference sequence). The CDR3 DNA is TGTGCCACCAGGAGGGACAGCTATGGCTACACCTTC. Amino acids: CATRRDSYGYTF. The whole variable domain, remainder taken from reference TRBV15 and TRBJ1-2, is DAMVIQNPRYQVTQFGKPVTLSCSQTLNHNVMYWYQQKSSQAPKLLFHYYDKDFNNEADTPDNFQSRRPNTSFCFLDIRSPGLGDTAMYLCATRRDSYGYTFGSGTRLTVV.

The rearrangement joins TRBV29-1 to TRBJ2-5; maybe TRBD1 (5 bases). Germline CDR1 reads SQVTM; CDR2 reads ANQGSEA. The V end was cut by 7 bases, the J end by 1 base, with 16 bases between. The CDR3 covers 14 residues. The CDR3 DNA reads TGCAGCGCTGCGGACACGGGCCTCCAAGAGACCCAGTACTTC. Amino acids: CSAADTGLQETQYF.

This chain connects TRBV2 to TRBJ2-1; TRBD2 matches 10 bases. This CDR3 is 15 amino acids long. CDR1 and CDR2 (germline): SNHLY, FYNNEI. V gave up 6 bases and J gave up 10 bases; unmatched junction bases: 12. In DNA form, the CDR3 reads TGTGCCAGCAGGGCGTCTAGCGGGGGTCTGTTGGAGCAGTTCTTC. It translates to CASRASSGGLLEQFF.

This clonotype was observed a handful of times. The chain recombines TRBV20-1 with TRBJ2-3; D possibly uses TRBD1 or TRBD2 (7 bases each). Germline CDR1 is DFQATT and CDR2 is SNEGSKA (reference sequence). Trimming took 5 bases from V and 2 from J, leaving 26 bases between them. The length of the CDR3 is 18 residues. The chain's CDR3 is CSAEGRGGRDYNTDTQYF. CDR3 nucleotide sequence: TGCAGTGCTGAAGGGAGAGGGGGCAGGGACTACAACACAGATACGCAGTATTTT.

This rearrangement joins TRBV4-2 to TRBJ2-7; D tentatively fits TRBD1 or TRBD2 (5 bases each). Germline loops: CDR1 LGHNA, CDR2 YNFKEQ. This CDR3 has 17 amino acids. Trimming took off 0 bases at V and 4 bases at J, with 19 bases between the two ends. The CDR3 nucleotides are TGTGCCAGCAGCCAAGATCGGGGCAGGGCGGTGGAGTACGAGCAGTACTTC. Its translation: CASSQDRGRAVEYEQYF.

The chain recombines TRBV4-1 with TRBJ2-5; no clear D gene. Germline assignment: CDR1 MGHRA and CDR2 YSYEKL. This CDR3 region has 14 residues. The ends were cut back, 0 bases at V and 4 bases at J, with 9 bases in the middle. CDR3 sequence (DNA): TGCGCCAGCAGCCAAGATATACTCTTAGAGACCCAGTACTTC. It yields the protein CASSQDILLETQYF.

The chain links TRBV30 to TRBJ2-1; D unclear. Germline CDR1 reads GTSNPN; CDR2 reads SVGIG (reference sequence). The CDR3 runs to 11 residues. Trimming cost V 2 bases and J 7 bases, with 6 bases left between them. This CDR3 is CAWSSRNEQFF. As DNA, the CDR3 is TGTGCCTGGAGTTCTAGGAATGAGCAGTTCTTC.

The chain uses TRBV5-6 and TRBJ2-1; 9 bases align to TRBD2. Germline V gives CDR1 SGHDT, CDR2 YYEEEE. J was trimmed by 8 bases and V by 2 bases; bases with no gene match: 5. The CDR3 extends over 14 amino acids. The CDR3 DNA sequence: TGTGCCAGCAGCTTAGTAGCGGGGGTACATGAGCAGTTCTTC. This gives the protein CASSLVAGVHEQFF.

This clonotype occurred a few times. The V gene is TRBV2, the J gene TRBJ2-3, with 12 bases that match TRBD2. Germline V gives CDR1 SNHLY, CDR2 FYNNEI. The J segment lost 8 bases and the V segment lost 9 bases, leaving 9 bases of the junction unmatched. The CDR3 is 14 residues long. The CDR3 protein is CARASGGAVGTQYF. The CDR3 DNA reads as TGTGCCAGGGCTAGCGGGGGGGCCGTAGGTACGCAGTATTTT.

The rearrangement joins TRBV5-5 to TRBJ1-1; a possible D gene is TRBD1 (6 bases). CDR1 is SGHKS and CDR2 is YYEKEE in the germline V gene (reference sequence). V was pared by 4 bases and J by 3 bases, with 13 bases between. The CDR3 is 14 residues long. The CDR3 nucleotides are TGTGCCAGCAGCATGGACAGTTTTTACACTGAAGCTTTCTTT. It specifies CASSMDSFYTEAFF.